This is a list of T cell receptor beta chains from one sample in a study of shared clonotypes between healthy human individuals. Measured with immunoSEQ multiplex PCR; TCRdb has only the in-frame clones, and not every one. The table shows 760,000 or so clones, with around 96% occurring only once. The source material was naive CD8+ T cells sorted from blood. The source is a man aged 25-45 years in good health. Both conserved end residues are part of each CDR3. The D gene is left open where the match is weak. Not every row has a clone size; where given, it reads once, few, many or a size class.

size	V	J	D	CDR3	DNA
.	TRBV5-1	TRBJ2-5	TRBD1	CASSSGGQGTRETQYF	TGCGCCAGCAGCTCAGGGGGACAGGGGACTCGGGAGACCCAGTACTTC
.	TRBV11-2	TRBJ2-7	.	CASSLAHLYEQYF	TGTGCCAGCAGCTTAGCGCACCTCTACGAGCAGTACTTC
.	TRBV7-9	TRBJ2-3	.	CASSSSSGTYF	TGTGCCAGCAGCTCCTCCTCCGGGACATACTTT
.	TRBV2	TRBJ1-2	.	CASGPGYTF	TGTGCCAGCGGGCCTGGCTACACCTTC
.	TRBV15	TRBJ2-2	.	CATSARITSNTGELFF	TGTGCCACCAGCGCACGAATTACTAGCAACACCGGGGAGCTGTTTTTT
once	TRBV19	TRBJ2-3	TRBD2	CARITGLAWIGRFNTDTQYF	TGTGCCAGGATAACGGGACTAGCGTGGATTGGACGGTTTAACACAGATACGCAGTATTTT
.	TRBV21-1	TRBJ2-7	.	CASSKEDLLAVPYEQYF	TGTGCCAGCAGCAAAGAAGATTTACTAGCCGTACCCTACGAGCAGTACTTC
.	TRBV14	TRBJ2-1	TRBD2	CASRPGRTKTSGSRNEQFF	TGTGCCAGCAGGCCGGGGCGAACGAAGACTAGCGGGAGTCGAAATGAGCAGTTCTTC
.	TRBV18	TRBJ2-7	TRBD1	CASSQGQTYEQYF	TGTGCCAGCTCACAGGGACAGACCTACGAGCAGTACTTC
.	TRBV10-3	TRBJ2-2	TRBD1	CAISESDRARGTGELFF	TGTGCCATCAGTGAGTCAGACAGGGCCCGGGGCACCGGGGAGCTGTTTTTT
.	TRBV7-9	TRBJ2-7	TRBD2	CASSGSGREGLEQYF	TGTGCCAGCAGCGGCTCTGGGCGGGAGGGTCTCGAGCAGTACTTC
.	TRBV6-6	TRBJ2-6	.	CASSPGAGANVLTF	TGTGCCAGCAGTCCGGGAGCTGGGGCCAACGTCCTGACTTTC
.	TRBV7-9	TRBJ2-5	.	CASSPPRVFSAQETQYF	TGTGCCAGCAGCCCCCCGAGGGTTTTTTCCGCCCAAGAGACCCAGTACTTC
.	TRBV7-9	TRBJ2-1	TRBD1	CASSTQPGQGYNEQFF	TGTGCCAGCAGCACCCAACCGGGACAGGGTTACAATGAGCAGTTCTTC
.	TRBV4-3	TRBJ2-1	TRBD2	CASSQERTSAGAYEQFF	TGCGCCAGCAGCCAAGAACGGACTAGCGCGGGAGCTTATGAGCAGTTCTTC
few	TRBV19	TRBJ2-1	TRBD2	CASSSRGSGRAYNEQFF	TGTGCCAGTAGTTCCCGAGGGAGCGGGAGGGCCTACAATGAGCAGTTCTTC
.	TRBV6-6	TRBJ1-5	TRBD1	CASRHRGSNQPQHF	TGTGCCAGCAGACACAGGGGGTCCAATCAGCCCCAGCATTTT
.	TRBV5-1	TRBJ2-3	TRBD2	CASSLSLAGEGGDTQYF	TGCGCCAGCAGCTTGTCGCTAGCGGGAGAAGGAGGAGATACGCAGTATTTT
.	TRBV2	TRBJ2-2	.	CAILGGNTGELFF	TGTGCCATCCTGGGGGGGAACACCGGGGAGCTGTTTTTT
.	TRBV11-2	TRBJ2-3	TRBD2	CASRQGTSGTISTDTQYF	TGTGCCAGCAGGCAAGGGACTAGCGGGACCATTAGCACAGATACGCAGTATTTT
.	TRBV10-1	TRBJ2-3	.	CASIGFGDTQYF	TGCGCCAGCATCGGATTCGGAGATACGCAGTATTTT
.	TRBV5-1	TRBJ2-1	.	CASSLTILTDSYNEQFF	TGCGCCAGCAGCTTGACCATCCTGACCGACTCCTACAATGAGCAGTTCTTC
.	TRBV11-2	TRBJ1-1	.	CASKSFNPEAFF	TGTGCCAGCAAATCATTCAACCCTGAAGCTTTCTTT
.	TRBV6-5	TRBJ2-3	.	CASSYNGGGTDTQYF	TGTGCCAGCAGTTACAACGGCGGGGGCACAGATACGCAGTATTTT
.	TRBV5-1	TRBJ2-1	TRBD2	CASSFRGRGVDEQFF	TGCGCCAGCAGCTTTCGCGGGAGGGGAGTAGATGAGCAGTTCTTC
.	TRBV28	TRBJ1-2	TRBD1	CASSLYSSGQGLSYGYTF	TGTGCCAGCAGTTTATATTCCTCGGGACAGGGTCTTAGTTATGGCTACACCTTC
.	TRBV16	TRBJ2-1	.	CASSPTRSSYNEQFF	TGTGCCAGCAGCCCGACTCGGAGCTCCTACAATGAGCAGTTCTTC
.	TRBV27	TRBJ2-7	TRBD2	CASSPGRGGDYEQYF	TGTGCCAGCAGTCCCGGACGGGGGGGCGACTACGAGCAGTACTTC
.	TRBV13	TRBJ2-1	TRBD2	CASSPPPGLAGGPLWREQFF	TGTGCCAGCAGCCCTCCCCCGGGACTAGCGGGAGGGCCACTCTGGCGGGAGCAGTTCTTC
.	TRBV29-1	TRBJ2-1	TRBD2	CSVEGAGEVNEQFF	TGCAGCGTTGAGGGCGCGGGAGAGGTCAATGAGCAGTTCTTC
.	TRBV28	TRBJ2-1	.	CASRTHRDNNEQFF	TGTGCCAGCAGAACCCACAGGGATAACAATGAGCAGTTCTTC
.	TRBV2	TRBJ2-7	.	CASSQVSTPYEQYF	TGTGCCAGCAGTCAGGTGTCTACACCCTACGAGCAGTACTTC
.	TRBV19	TRBJ2-1	TRBD1	CASSASGGGEQFF	TGTGCCAGTAGCGCCTCAGGGGGCGGTGAGCAGTTCTTC
.	TRBV19	TRBJ2-7	.	CASSILSADEQYF	TGTGCCAGTAGTATCCTTTCAGCAGACGAGCAGTACTTC
.	TRBV6-4	TRBJ2-1	TRBD2	CASSGAATSGDYNEQFF	TGTGCCAGCAGTGGCGCGGCTACTAGCGGGGACTACAATGAGCAGTTCTTC
few	TRBV10-3	TRBJ1-1	TRBD1	CATRQGNTEAFF	TGTGCCACACGACAGGGGAACACTGAAGCTTTCTTT
.	TRBV27	TRBJ2-7	TRBD1	CASSYTGGSSYEQYF	TGTGCCAGCAGTTACACAGGGGGCTCAAGCTACGAGCAGTACTTC
.	TRBV28	TRBJ2-5	.	CASTEQGYEETQYF	TGTGCCAGCACCGAACAGGGATACGAAGAGACCCAGTACTTC
once	TRBV19	TRBJ1-1	.	CASSIGEKTNEAFF	TGTGCCAGTAGTATAGGTGAGAAGACGAATGAAGCTTTCTTT
once	TRBV28	TRBJ2-7	.	CASSPRRPTGYEQYF	TGTGCCAGCAGTCCCCGCCGCCCAACAGGGTACGAGCAGTACTTC
once	TRBV11-2	TRBJ2-5	TRBD1	CASSPRTGGEETQYF	TGTGCCAGCAGCCCCCGGACAGGGGGGGAAGAGACCCAGTACTTC
.	TRBV7-8	TRBJ1-4	.	CASSWTHTNEKLFF	TGTGCCAGCAGCTGGACACATACTAATGAAAAACTGTTTTTT
.	TRBV14	TRBJ2-1	TRBD2	CASSPPRSGGAYNEQFF	TGTGCCAGCAGCCCACCAAGGAGCGGGGGCGCCTACAATGAGCAGTTCTTC
.	TRBV27	TRBJ1-2	.	CASSLDRNYGYTF	TGTGCCAGCAGTTTAGACAGGAACTATGGCTACACCTTC
.	TRBV29-1	TRBJ2-3	TRBD2	CSVRGGVGTDTQYF	TGCAGCGTACGCGGGGGTGTCGGCACAGATACGCAGTATTTT
.	TRBV9	TRBJ1-3	.	CASGGNTIYF	TGTGCCAGCGGGGGGAACACCATATATTTT
.	TRBV28	TRBJ1-5	.	CASSFGSNQPQHF	TGTGCCAGCAGTTTTGGTAGCAATCAGCCCCAGCATTTT
.	TRBV28	TRBJ2-5	TRBD2	CASSLVAGAGETQYF	TGTGCCAGCAGTTTGGTAGCGGGAGCGGGAGAGACCCAGTACTTC
.	TRBV5-8	TRBJ2-2	.	CASSLALARGGYTGELFF	TGTGCCAGCAGCTTAGCCCTAGCACGTGGCGGGTACACCGGGGAGCTGTTTTTT